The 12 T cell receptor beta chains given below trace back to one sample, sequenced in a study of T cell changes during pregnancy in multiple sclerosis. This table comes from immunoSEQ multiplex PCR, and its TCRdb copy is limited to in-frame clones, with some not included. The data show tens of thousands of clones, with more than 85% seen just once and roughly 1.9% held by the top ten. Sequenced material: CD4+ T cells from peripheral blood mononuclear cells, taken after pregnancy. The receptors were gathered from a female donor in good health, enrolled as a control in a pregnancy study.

CDR3 nucleotides: TGTGCCAGCAGCCAAGCGACAGGGGGCGAAGAGACCCAGTACTTC. Protein product: CASSQATGGEETQYF. The gene calls are TRBV7-9 and TRBJ2-5; 10 bases are shared with TRBD1. This CDR3 is built from 15 residues. V shed 5 bases, J shed 3 bases, and the junction held 6 bases outside the gene matches. Germline CDR1 reads SEHNR; CDR2 reads FQNEAQ (reference sequence). Complete variable domain (other parts from reference TRBV7-9 and TRBJ2-5): DTGVSQNPRHKITKRGQNVTFRCDPISEHNRLYWYRQTLGQGPEFLTYFQNEAQLEKSRLLSDRFSAERPKGSFSTLEIQRTEQGDSAMYLCASSQATGGEETQYFGPGTRLLVL.

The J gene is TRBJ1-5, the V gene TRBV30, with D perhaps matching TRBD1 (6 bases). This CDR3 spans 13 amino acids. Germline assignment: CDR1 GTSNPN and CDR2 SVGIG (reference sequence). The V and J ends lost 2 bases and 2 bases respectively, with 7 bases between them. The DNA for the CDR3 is TGTGCCTGGAGTAAGGGGGGCAATCAGCCCCAGCATTTT. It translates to CAWSKGGNQPQHF.

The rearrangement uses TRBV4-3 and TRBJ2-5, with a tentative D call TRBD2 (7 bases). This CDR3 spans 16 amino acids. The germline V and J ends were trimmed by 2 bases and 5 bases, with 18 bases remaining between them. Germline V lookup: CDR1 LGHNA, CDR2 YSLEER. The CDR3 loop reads CASSQLGGTQGETQYF. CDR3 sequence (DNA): TGCGCCAGCAGCCAACTCGGGGGGACCCAGGGGGAGACCCAGTACTTC.

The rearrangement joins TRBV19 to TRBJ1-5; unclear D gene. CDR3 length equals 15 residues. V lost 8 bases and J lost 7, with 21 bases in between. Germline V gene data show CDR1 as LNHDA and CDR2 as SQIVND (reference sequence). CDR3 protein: CASRDHPLGEQPQHF. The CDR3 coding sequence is TGTGCCAGTCGCGACCATCCACTCGGGGAACAGCCCCAGCATTTT.

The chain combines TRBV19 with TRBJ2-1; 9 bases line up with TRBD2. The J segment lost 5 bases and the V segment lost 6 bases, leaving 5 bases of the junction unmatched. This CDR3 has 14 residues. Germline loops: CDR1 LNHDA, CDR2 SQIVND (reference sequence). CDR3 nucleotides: TGTGCCAGTAGAGGACTAGCGATACACAATGAGCAGTTCTTC. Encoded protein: CASRGLAIHNEQFF. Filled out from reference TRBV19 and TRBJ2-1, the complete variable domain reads DGGITQSPKYLFRKEGQNVTLSCEQNLNHDAMYWYRQDPGQGLRLIYYSQIVNDFQKGDIAEGYSVSREKKESFPLTVTSAQKNPTAFYLCASRGLAIHNEQFFGPGTRLTVL.

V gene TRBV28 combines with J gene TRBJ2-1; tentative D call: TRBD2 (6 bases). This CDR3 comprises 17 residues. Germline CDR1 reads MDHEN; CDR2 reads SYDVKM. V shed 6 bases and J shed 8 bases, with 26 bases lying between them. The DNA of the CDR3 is TGTGCCAGCAGCCAACCCCTGACTAGAAGTAGACGCGATGAGCAGTTCTTC. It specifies CASSQPLTRSRRDEQFF. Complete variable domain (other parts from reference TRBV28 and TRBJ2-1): DVKVTQSSRYLVKRTGEKVFLECVQDMDHENMFWYRQDPGLGLRLIYFSYDVKMKEKGDIPEGYSVSREKKERFSLILESASTNQTSMYLCASSQPLTRSRRDEQFFGPGTRLTVL.

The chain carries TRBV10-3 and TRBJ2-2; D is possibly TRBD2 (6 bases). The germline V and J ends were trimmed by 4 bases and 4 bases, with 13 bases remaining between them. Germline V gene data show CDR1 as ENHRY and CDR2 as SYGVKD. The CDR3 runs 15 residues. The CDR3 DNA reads TGTGCCATCAGTGTGCGGGGAGCGGTCACCGGGGAGCTGTTTTTT. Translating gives CAISVRGAVTGELFF.

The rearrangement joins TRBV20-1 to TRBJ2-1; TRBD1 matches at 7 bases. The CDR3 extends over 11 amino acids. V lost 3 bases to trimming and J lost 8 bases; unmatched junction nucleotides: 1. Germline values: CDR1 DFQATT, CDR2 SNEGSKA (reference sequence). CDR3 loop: CSASDRDEQFF. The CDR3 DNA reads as TGCAGTGCTAGCGACAGGGATGAGCAGTTCTTC.

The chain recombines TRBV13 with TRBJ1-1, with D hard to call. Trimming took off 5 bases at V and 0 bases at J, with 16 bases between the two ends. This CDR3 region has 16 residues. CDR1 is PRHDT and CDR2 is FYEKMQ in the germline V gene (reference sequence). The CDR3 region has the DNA TGTGCCAGCAGCGCCTCCACCAGGCTCCTGAACACTGAAGCTTTCTTT. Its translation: CASSASTRLLNTEAFF.

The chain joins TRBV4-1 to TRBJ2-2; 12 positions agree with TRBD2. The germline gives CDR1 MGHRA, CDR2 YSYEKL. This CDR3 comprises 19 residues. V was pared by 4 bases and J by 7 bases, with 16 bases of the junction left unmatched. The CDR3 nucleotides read TGCGCCAGCAGCCCCCCTTTTCGACTAGCGGGGGAACGGGGCGGGGAGCTGTTTTTT. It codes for CASSPPFRLAGERGGELFF.

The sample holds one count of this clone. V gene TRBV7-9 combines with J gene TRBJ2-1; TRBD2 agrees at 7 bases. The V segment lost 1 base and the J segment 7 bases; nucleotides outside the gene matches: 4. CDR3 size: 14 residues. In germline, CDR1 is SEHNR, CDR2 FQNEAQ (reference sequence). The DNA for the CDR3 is TGTGCCAGCAGCTTAGATCGGGGAGGGAATGAGCAGTTCTTC. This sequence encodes CASSLDRGGNEQFF.

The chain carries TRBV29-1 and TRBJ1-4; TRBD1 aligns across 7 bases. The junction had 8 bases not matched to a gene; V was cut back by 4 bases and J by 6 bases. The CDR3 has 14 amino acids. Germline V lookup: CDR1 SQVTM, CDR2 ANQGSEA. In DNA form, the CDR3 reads TGCAGCGTTGTTGTGGGACAGATGGATGAAAAACTGTTTTTT. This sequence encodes CSVVVGQMDEKLFF.